Listed below are T cell receptor beta chains from one sample, sequenced in a study of shared clonotypes between healthy human individuals. The table came from immunoSEQ multiplex PCR; TCRdb's copy has only in-frame clones and leaves some out. The data contain 2 million to 3 million clones, approximately 93% of them singletons. The sample taken for sequencing was naive CD4+ T cells from PBMCs. The receptor set was obtained from a man aged 18 to 30 in good health. Some clones in this sample may be carry-over from other donors' samples. Both conserved end residues are part of each CDR3. Fields, in order: CDR3 DNA, CDR3 protein, V gene, clone size, J gene, D gene. The D gene is left open where the match is weak. Some rows mark clone size as missing; the rest say once, few, many or name a class of expanded clone.

CDR3nt: TGTGCCAGCAGCCGGACTAGCGGGAGCTCCTACGAGCAGTACTTC
CDR3aa: CASSRTSGSSYEQYF
v_gene: TRBV7-8
abundance: once
j_gene: TRBJ2-7
d_gene: TRBD2

CDR3nt: TGTGCCAGCAGCCCCGGCTTAGCCGGCAATGAGCAGTTCTTC
CDR3aa: CASSPGLAGNEQFF
v_gene: TRBV9
abundance: NA
j_gene: TRBJ2-1
d_gene: NA

CDR3nt: TGTGCCAGCAGCGCCGGGCCACTCGGGGAACTGTTTTTT
CDR3aa: CASSAGPLGELFF
v_gene: TRBV9
abundance: NA
j_gene: TRBJ1-4
d_gene: NA

CDR3nt: TGTGCCAGTGGATCCGGGGGCGCGGGAAACACCATATATTTT
CDR3aa: CASGSGGAGNTIYF
v_gene: TRBV28
abundance: NA
j_gene: TRBJ1-3
d_gene: NA

CDR3nt: TGTGCCAGCAGCTCCCGGGGGACTGAAGCTTTCTTT
CDR3aa: CASSSRGTEAFF
v_gene: TRBV11-3
abundance: NA
j_gene: TRBJ1-1
d_gene: NA

CDR3nt: TGTGCCAGCAGCAGGTCCGTGAGAGATCAGCCCCAGCATTTT
CDR3aa: CASSRSVRDQPQHF
v_gene: TRBV7-6
abundance: NA
j_gene: TRBJ1-5
d_gene: NA

CDR3nt: TGCAGCGTTCGTCAGTTCTATGGCTACACCTTC
CDR3aa: CSVRQFYGYTF
v_gene: TRBV29-1
abundance: once
j_gene: TRBJ1-2
d_gene: NA

CDR3nt: TGTGCCAGCAGTTTTTACCGGGAGCAAGTTAATGAGCAGTTCTTC
CDR3aa: CASSFYREQVNEQFF
v_gene: TRBV27
abundance: NA
j_gene: TRBJ2-1
d_gene: NA

CDR3nt: TGCAGTGCTAGAGATGGGTACTTC
CDR3aa: CSARDGYF
v_gene: TRBV20-1
abundance: NA
j_gene: TRBJ2-7
d_gene: NA

CDR3nt: TGTGCCAGCAGCTCCAGGGAAGGGAGCACTGAAGCTTTCTTT
CDR3aa: CASSSREGSTEAFF
v_gene: TRBV7-9
abundance: once
j_gene: TRBJ1-1
d_gene: NA

CDR3nt: TGCAGTGCTAGTAGCATTGTCGAGCAGTACTTC
CDR3aa: CSASSIVEQYF
v_gene: TRBV20-1
abundance: NA
j_gene: TRBJ2-7
d_gene: NA

CDR3nt: TGCAGCGTTGTGGGGACAGGGGATAGGTACGAGCAGTACTTC
CDR3aa: CSVVGTGDRYEQYF
v_gene: TRBV29-1
abundance: NA
j_gene: TRBJ2-7
d_gene: TRBD1

CDR3nt: TGTGCCAGCAGACCCGGGACAGCGTATTATCAGCCCCAGCATTTT
CDR3aa: CASRPGTAYYQPQHF
v_gene: TRBV28
abundance: NA
j_gene: TRBJ1-5
d_gene: TRBD1

CDR3nt: TGTGCCAGCAGTTTCACAGGGCTCGGAAACACCATATATTTT
CDR3aa: CASSFTGLGNTIYF
v_gene: TRBV6-7
abundance: NA
j_gene: TRBJ1-3
d_gene: NA

CDR3nt: TGTGCCAGCAGCGAAGGACTGGGTACTAACTATGGCTACACCTTC
CDR3aa: CASSEGLGTNYGYTF
v_gene: TRBV9
abundance: NA
j_gene: TRBJ1-2
d_gene: NA

CDR3nt: TGCGCCAGCAGCTTGCGACCACACAATGAGCAGTTCTTC
CDR3aa: CASSLRPHNEQFF
v_gene: TRBV5-1
abundance: NA
j_gene: TRBJ2-1
d_gene: NA

CDR3nt: TGTGCCAGTAGCCCTGACAGGGGGCTTGTCAAGCAGTACTTC
CDR3aa: CASSPDRGLVKQYF
v_gene: TRBV19
abundance: NA
j_gene: TRBJ2-7
d_gene: TRBD1

CDR3nt: TGCGCCAGCGCCCCAGGGATCCAGTTGAACACTGAAGCTTTCTTT
CDR3aa: CASAPGIQLNTEAFF
v_gene: TRBV4-3
abundance: NA
j_gene: TRBJ1-1
d_gene: NA

CDR3nt: TGTGCCAGCAGCTTGGCCTCATGGAGGGACACCGGGGAGCTGTTTTTT
CDR3aa: CASSLASWRDTGELFF
v_gene: TRBV4-2
abundance: NA
j_gene: TRBJ2-2
d_gene: NA

CDR3nt: TGTGCCAGCAGCTCGATCGGGGCAGGGGCCTACAATGAGCAGTTCTTC
CDR3aa: CASSSIGAGAYNEQFF
v_gene: TRBV11-2
abundance: NA
j_gene: TRBJ2-1
d_gene: NA

CDR3nt: TGCGCCAGCAGCCCATTAGGAACGCGGGGCGATACGCAGTATTTT
CDR3aa: CASSPLGTRGDTQYF
v_gene: TRBV4-1
abundance: NA
j_gene: TRBJ2-3
d_gene: NA

CDR3nt: TGTGCCTGGAATCGTCAGGGTCGTGATCAGCCCCAGCATTTT
CDR3aa: CAWNRQGRDQPQHF
v_gene: TRBV30
abundance: NA
j_gene: TRBJ1-5
d_gene: NA

CDR3nt: TGTGCCAGCAGTTTATCAGGGCTCTACAATGAGCAGTTCTTC
CDR3aa: CASSLSGLYNEQFF
v_gene: TRBV28
abundance: NA
j_gene: TRBJ2-1
d_gene: NA

CDR3nt: TGTGCCAGCAGCTTAGCTGGGGAAGCCTACGAGCAGTACTTC
CDR3aa: CASSLAGEAYEQYF
v_gene: TRBV11-3
abundance: once
j_gene: TRBJ2-7
d_gene: NA

CDR3nt: TGCAGCGTTGATCCTAGTCAGTTCTTC
CDR3aa: CSVDPSQFF
v_gene: TRBV29-1
abundance: NA
j_gene: TRBJ2-1
d_gene: NA

CDR3nt: TGCGCCAGCAGCTTGCTGACAGGGGAGGTCCACGAGCAGTACTTC
CDR3aa: CASSLLTGEVHEQYF
v_gene: TRBV5-1
abundance: NA
j_gene: TRBJ2-7
d_gene: TRBD1

CDR3nt: TGCAGCGCCGAACTTGTGGTGGGGGCCGAGCAGTACTTC
CDR3aa: CSAELVVGAEQYF
v_gene: TRBV29-1
abundance: NA
j_gene: TRBJ2-7
d_gene: NA

CDR3nt: TGTGCCTGGAGTGTTAATACCTATGGCTACACCTTC
CDR3aa: CAWSVNTYGYTF
v_gene: TRBV30
abundance: NA
j_gene: TRBJ1-2
d_gene: NA

CDR3nt: TGTGCCAGCAGCCACCGTCCAGGGAAGCCCTACGAGCAGTACTTC
CDR3aa: CASSHRPGKPYEQYF
v_gene: TRBV28
abundance: NA
j_gene: TRBJ2-7
d_gene: NA

CDR3nt: TGTGCCAGCAGCTTAGGAGGACTAATTAGCACAGATACGCAGTATTTT
CDR3aa: CASSLGGLISTDTQYF
v_gene: TRBV7-9
abundance: NA
j_gene: TRBJ2-3
d_gene: NA

CDR3nt: TGTGCCAGCAGACGGACTAGCGGAGATGGGTACGAGCAGTACTTC
CDR3aa: CASRRTSGDGYEQYF
v_gene: TRBV6-1
abundance: NA
j_gene: TRBJ2-7
d_gene: TRBD2

CDR3nt: TGTGCCAGCAGCTCCTCAGGGGGCTATGGCTACACCTTC
CDR3aa: CASSSSGGYGYTF
v_gene: TRBV11-2
abundance: NA
j_gene: TRBJ1-2
d_gene: TRBD1

CDR3nt: TGTGCCAGCAGCCAATCGAACAGGATCGCCTACGAGCAGTACTTC
CDR3aa: CASSQSNRIAYEQYF
v_gene: TRBV7-2
abundance: NA
j_gene: TRBJ2-7
d_gene: NA

CDR3nt: TGTGCCAGCAGCCCCACAGGGAATGGCGATGAGCAGTTCTTC
CDR3aa: CASSPTGNGDEQFF
v_gene: TRBV7-3
abundance: NA
j_gene: TRBJ2-1
d_gene: NA